What follows are 12 T cell receptor beta chains derived from one specimen sequenced in a study of T cells in Graves' hyperthyroidism and ophthalmopathy. Amplification of TCR beta CDR3 regions was performed using RNA transcripts as template. A first-round RT-PCR of the TCR CDR3 used the HTBI primer set. TCRdb called the multiplex PCR reads again in MiXCR, with one record for every CDR3 protein. The profile shows 650,000 to 700,000 distinct CDR3 sequences, around a sixth of them singletons. Sequenced: blood. These receptors came from a man over 45 with Graves' hyperthyroidism.

This clonotype was detected ten times or more. V gene TRBV6-1 combines with J gene TRBJ1-2, with D unclear. The CDR3 is 16 residues long. V gave up 5 bases and J gave up 0 bases, with 16 bases separating them. CDR1 is MNHNS, CDR2 SASEGT, per germline. The CDR3 DNA sequence: TGTGCCAGCAGTTACCCCATTGGAGAAGCTAACTATGGCTACACCTTC. It yields the protein CASSYPIGEANYGYTF.

This chain connects TRBV5-1 to TRBJ2-3, with D hard to call. CDR3 length: 14 residues. The V gene lost 2 bases and the J gene lost 0 bases, with 7 bases spanning the gap. Germline V gene lookup returns CDR1 SGHRS and CDR2 YFSETQ. CDR3: CASSFLASTDTQYF. CDR3 DNA: TGCGCCAGCAGCTTCCTCGCAAGCACAGATACGCAGTATTTT.

At least ten counts were recorded for this clonotype. V is TRBV24-1 and J is TRBJ2-3; weak D call: TRBD2 (5 bases). The CDR3 has 17 residues. Germline V gene data show CDR1 as KGHDR and CDR2 as SFDVKD. Trimming left V 2 bases short and J 3 bases short, with 17 bases between. The CDR3 sequence: CATSDSYRGSSTDTQYF. Here the CDR3 DNA reads TGTGCCACCAGTGATTCATATCGCGGGTCCAGTACAGATACGCAGTATTTT.

This chain joins TRBV7-9 and TRBJ1-2, with D perhaps TRBD1 (6 bases). V lost 2 bases and J lost 4, with 20 bases in between. CDR3 length: 17 residues. The germline CDR1 and CDR2 sequences are SEHNR and FQNEAQ (reference sequence). CDR3 loop: CASSLSSRWGRSYGYTF. CDR3 nucleotide sequence: TGTGCCAGCAGCTTATCGTCGAGGTGGGGGCGTAGCTATGGCTACACCTTC.

Turning to this clonotype: This may be a read error: a much more frequent sequence differs by one nucleotide. This chain uses TRBV10-3 with TRBJ2-1, with D possibly being TRBD2 (5 bases). The CDR3 runs to 11 residues. Germline CDR1 and CDR2: ENHRY and SYGVKD. Trimming took off 7 bases at V and 9 bases at J, with 10 bases between the two ends. Written as DNA, the CDR3 is TGTGCCATCACGATAGGGAGTGAGCAGTTCTTC. Amino acids: CAITIGSEQFF.

This clonotype came up a few times. This rearrangement joins TRBV5-1 to TRBJ2-1; perhaps TRBD2 as D (6 bases). The CDR3 runs to 15 residues. Trimming took off 2 bases at V and 3 bases at J, with 12 bases between the two ends. The V gene's germline CDR1 is SGHRS and CDR2 YFSETQ. As DNA, the CDR3 is TGCGCCAGCAGCTTAACTTTTAGCGGCTACAATGAGCAGTTCTTC. It encodes CASSLTFSGYNEQFF.

This clonotype was seen many times. V gene TRBV5-1 combines with J gene TRBJ2-3; 7 nucleotides match TRBD1. The CDR3 sequence is 16 residues long. Losses at the gene ends were 4 bases for V and 2 bases for J; bases not matched to a gene: 10. Germline V lookup: CDR1 SGHRS, CDR2 YFSETQ. DNA of the CDR3: TGCGCCAGCAGCACCGGACAGGTTGCACTCACAGATACGCAGTATTTT. It yields the protein CASSTGQVALTDTQYF.

Of note for this clonotype: A much bigger clone sits one base away, suggesting this may be a read error. The chain joins TRBV7-9 to TRBJ2-1; TRBD1 might be the D (5 bases). CDR1 is SEHNR, CDR2 FQNEAQ, per germline (reference sequence). The CDR3 is made up of 17 amino acids. Trimming shortened V by 5 bases and J by 3 bases, and 20 bases separated the two germline ends. DNA for the CDR3: TGTGCCAGCAGCCCTGTCGGCAGGGTAAGAAGCTACAATGAGCAGTTCTTC. Translated: CASSPVGRVRSYNEQFF.

This clonotype was seen a few times. This chain uses TRBV7-8 with TRBJ1-5; possible D gene TRBD1, 6 bases. The CDR3 runs to 14 residues. Deletions cut 6 bases from V and 7 bases from J, with 16 bases between. CDR1 is SGHVS, CDR2 FQNEAQ, per germline. The CDR3 DNA sequence: TGTGCCAGCAGGCCAGGGGAAACGAACCAGCCCCAGCATTTT. This translates into CASRPGETNQPQHF.

This clonotype has ten or more counts. The V call is TRBV30, the J call TRBJ1-5; TRBD1 aligns across 7 bases. The CDR3 length is 13 residues. After removal of 5 bases from V and 2 bases from J, the junction contained 3 bases not matched to a gene. The germline V gene has CDR1 GTSNPN and CDR2 SVGIG (reference sequence). CDR3 DNA sequence: TGTGCCTGGGGGGACAGCGGCAATCAGCCCCAGCATTTT. This translates into CAWGDSGNQPQHF.

This clonotype was observed at least ten times. V gene TRBV12-3 or TRBV12-4 combines with J gene TRBJ2-5; 7 bases are shared with TRBD1. Losses at the gene ends were 1 base for V and 2 bases for J; bases not matched to a gene: 7. The CDR3 runs to 16 residues. In DNA form, the CDR3 reads TGTGCCAGCAGTTTAGGACAGGGTGGTTGGCAAGAGACCCAGTACTTC. Protein sequence: CASSLGQGGWQETQYF.

This clonotype was observed many times. This chain joins TRBV6-1 and TRBJ1-6; D is possibly TRBD1 (5 bases). The germline V gene encodes CDR1 MNHNS and CDR2 SASEGT. This CDR3 has 14 residues. Trimming removed 10 bases from V and 9 bases from J, with 19 bases in between. The CDR3: CANGDDGGISPLHF. For the CDR3, the DNA is TGTGCCAACGGAGACGACGGGGGGATTTCACCCCTCCACTTT.